Presented here are 2 T cell receptor beta chains from one specimen sequenced in a study of shared clonotypes between healthy human individuals. This table comes from immunoSEQ multiplex PCR, and its TCRdb copy is limited to in-frame clones, with some not included. The table includes 650,000 to 700,000 clones, about 90% detected once. Sample: memory CD8+ T cells from PBMCs. Subset noted: CD45RO+ cells pooled with CCR7-negative TemRA cells. The receptors here all came from a man between 18 and 35 years old in good health. Some clones in this sample may be carry-over from other donors' samples.

CDR3 sequence reads: CASTLSLGVGETQYF. In DNA form, the CDR3 reads TGTGCCAGCACCCTCTCCTTAGGGGTCGGGGAGACCCAGTACTTC. V and J are TRBV9 and TRBJ2-5; D is possibly TRBD1 (5 bases). This CDR3 region has 15 residues. With 6 bases removed from V and 5 bases from J, the gap between germline ends came to 20 bases. Germline V CDR1 and CDR2: SGDLS, YYNGEE. Full variable domain (remainder filled in from reference TRBV9 and TRBJ2-5): DSGVTQTPKHLITATGQRVTLRCSPRSGDLSVYWYQQSLDQGLQFLIQYYNGEERAKGNILERFSAQQFPDLHSELNLSSLELGDSALYFCASTLSLGVGETQYFGPGTRLLVL.

The genes are TRBV5-5 and TRBJ2-7, with 7 bases matching TRBD1. CDR3 length: 17 residues. The V segment lost 2 bases and the J segment 5 bases; nucleotides outside the gene matches: 16. Looked up from germline, CDR1 is SGHKS and CDR2 is YYEKEE (reference sequence). CDR3 loop: CASSFPWDSGRLNEQYF. In DNA form, the CDR3 reads TGTGCCAGCAGCTTCCCTTGGGACAGCGGTCGCCTTAACGAGCAGTACTTC.